Presented here are 11 T cell receptor beta chains from one specimen sequenced in a study of post-analysis software for immune sequencing data. The study, taken as a whole, reports: About 5 TRBV segments appeared more often in patients than in controls, and TRBV5-6, TRBV5-1 and TRBV20-1 were among these.

Tagging with unique molecular identifiers was a feature of the TCR beta cDNA libraries. A single record per CDR3 protein comes from TCRdb applying MiXCR to the PCR reads. The data show 600,000 to 700,000 distinct CDR3 sequences, more than 50% seen once. The antigens of these receptors remain unknown. Sequencing input: blood. These receptors were collected from a girl under 10 years old with multiple sclerosis.

This clonotype was counted a few times. The rearrangement links TRBV5-1 to TRBJ2-5, with D unresolved. This CDR3 has 15 amino acids. Germline V lookup: CDR1 SGHRS, CDR2 YFSETQ. The V gene lost 3 bases and the J gene lost 5 bases, with 17 bases spanning the gap. The CDR3 DNA reads TGCGCCAGCAGCTCCCCGGACCGCGGCGCGGAGACCCAGTACTTC. It specifies CASSSPDRGAETQYF.

The table lists this clonotype with a few counts. The rearrangement links TRBV7-2 to TRBJ2-1; tentative D call: TRBD2 (5 bases). The CDR3 contains 13 residues. Trimming took 5 bases from V and 7 from J, leaving 12 bases between them. In germline, CDR1 is SGHTA, CDR2 FQGNSA. The CDR3 coding sequence is TGTGCCAGCAGCCCCAACCGCGGGAATGAGCAGTTCTTC. Encoded protein: CASSPNRGNEQFF.

The V call is TRBV29-1, the J call TRBJ2-5, with D tentatively TRBD2 (6 bases). CDR3 size: 14 residues. V shed 7 bases and J shed 3 bases, with 18 bases lying between them. Looked up from germline, CDR1 is SQVTM and CDR2 is ANQGSEA. CDR3 protein: CSARLVRAEETQYF. CDR3 nucleotides: TGCAGCGCGAGACTAGTGAGGGCGGAAGAGACCCAGTACTTC.

There are a few counts of this clonotype. The chain employs TRBV5-1 and TRBJ2-7; 11 bases are shared with TRBD1. This CDR3 contains 14 residues. CDR1 and CDR2 from the germline V gene are SGHRS and YFSETQ. V lost 4 bases to trimming and J lost 6 bases; unmatched junction nucleotides: 6. This CDR3 reads CASSIRDRGIEQYF. The CDR3 DNA follows: TGCGCCAGCAGCATTCGGGACAGGGGGATCGAGCAGTACTTC. Full variable domain (missing parts from reference TRBV5-1 and TRBJ2-7): KAGVTQTPRYLIKTRGQQVTLSCSPISGHRSVSWYQQTPGQGLQFLFEYFSETQRNKGNFPGRFSGRQFSNSRSEMNVSTLELGDSALYLCASSIRDRGIEQYFGPGTRLTVT.

In DNA, the CDR3 is TGTGCCAGCAGCCCCCAGTTTGGTACTGAAGCTTTCTTT. As protein: CASSPQFGTEAFF. The chain uses TRBV12-3 or TRBV12-4 and TRBJ1-1; D gene ambiguous. Trimming left V 6 bases short and J 5 bases short, with 13 bases between. The CDR3 runs 13 residues.

This clonotype was seen more than once but under ten times. The chain joins TRBV24-1 to TRBJ2-5; 10 bases align to TRBD1. Germline trimming cut 4 bases from V and 5 bases from J; bases unmatched to any gene: 9. The CDR3 has 16 residues. The germline CDR1 and CDR2 sequences are KGHDR and SFDVKD. The CDR3 DNA reads TGTGCCACCAGTGAACCCAGGACAGGGGGGGTGGAGACCCAGTACTTC. It is translated as CATSEPRTGGVETQYF.

The rearrangement links TRBV2 to TRBJ2-7; either TRBD1 or TRBD2 may supply D (5 bases each). The V and J ends lost 4 bases and 10 bases respectively, with 8 bases between them. CDR3 size: 10 residues. Germline V CDR1 and CDR2: SNHLY, FYNNEI. CDR3 loop: CASSVRDQYF. CDR3 bases: TGTGCCAGCAGTGTAAGGGACCAGTACTTC.

This chain uses TRBV29-1 with TRBJ1-2, with D unresolved. The V and J ends lost 5 bases and 3 bases respectively, with 4 bases between them. The CDR3 has 10 amino acids. Germline assignment: CDR1 SQVTM and CDR2 ANQGSEA. The CDR3 here is CSVWDYGYTF. The DNA for the CDR3 is TGCAGCGTTTGGGACTATGGCTACACCTTC.

The chain is built from TRBV29-1 and TRBJ2-3; D not certain. There are 14 residues in the CDR3. Germline-derived CDR1 and CDR2 are SQVTM and ANQGSEA. V lost 1 base to trimming and J lost 4 bases, with 12 bases between them. The CDR3 DNA follows: TGCAGCGTTGAAGGGGCACCTGGGGCAGATACGCAGTATTTT. This sequence encodes CSVEGAPGADTQYF.

The chain has TRBV4-1 and TRBJ2-7; 8 nucleotides align to TRBD1. The CDR3 has 21 residues. In germline, CDR1 is MGHRA, CDR2 YSYEKL. The junction had 24 bases not matched to a gene; V was cut back by 0 bases and J by 5 bases. CDR3 loop: CASSQDRIEGMGTGPPHEQYF. The DNA for the CDR3 is TGCGCCAGCAGCCAAGATAGGATCGAGGGGATGGGGACAGGTCCTCCCCACGAGCAGTACTTC.

This clonotype turned up a few times. The gene calls are TRBV4-3 and TRBJ2-1; D unclear. CDR3 size: 20 residues. Trimming pared 2 bases from V and 9 bases from J, leaving 32 bases between. In germline, CDR1 is LGHNA, CDR2 YSLEER. DNA for the CDR3: TGCGCCAGCAGCCAAAGTCGAGATGGGTGGATGGGTCATCATGGTAGTGAGCAGTTCTTC. Amino acid sequence: CASSQSRDGWMGHHGSEQFF.